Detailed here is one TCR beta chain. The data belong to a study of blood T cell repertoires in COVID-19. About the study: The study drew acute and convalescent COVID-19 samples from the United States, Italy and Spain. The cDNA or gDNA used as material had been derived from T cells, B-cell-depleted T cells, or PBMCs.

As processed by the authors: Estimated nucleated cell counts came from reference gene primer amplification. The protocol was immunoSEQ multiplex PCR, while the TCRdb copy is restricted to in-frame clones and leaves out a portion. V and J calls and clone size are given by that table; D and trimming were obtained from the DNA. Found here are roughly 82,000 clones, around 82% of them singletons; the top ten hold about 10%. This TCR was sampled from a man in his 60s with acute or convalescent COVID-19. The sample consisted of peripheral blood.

The CDR3 loop is CASRDSGSRSEQFF. The CDR3, as DNA: TGTGCCTCCAGGGATAGCGGGAGTCGCAGTGAGCAGTTCTTC. The rearrangement uses TRBV6-4 and TRBJ2-1, with 9 nucleotides matching TRBD2. The germline V gene encodes CDR1 MRHNA and CDR2 SNTAGT. V shed 11 bases, J shed 9 bases, and the junction held 14 bases outside the gene matches. This CDR3 spans 14 amino acids.